This TCR beta chain was captured in a study of post-analysis software for immune sequencing data (dated by TCRdb to about 2015). About the full investigation: The recorded disease courses included relapsing-remitting, secondary progressive and progressive-relapsing multiple sclerosis, and some patients had no subtype annotation. The patient repertoires were set against about 12 previously published healthy control repertoires from donors whose ages ranged from about 6 to 26 years. A subset of samples was prepared in parallel using single-end sample barcoding, then pooled and co-amplified after Illumina adapter ligation. Here is what the overall study found, with its caveats: Compared with controls, multiple sclerosis patients had significantly lower normalized Chao1 diversity, a finding suggesting substantial peripheral T-cell clonal expansion. Direct clustering with F measure revealed strong co-clustering of samples prepared in the same batch, which led to a batch-effect correction. About five TRBV segments, including TRBV5-6, TRBV5-1 and TRBV20-1, were significantly more frequent in patients than controls. The control group was slightly older than the multiple sclerosis patient group.

Reading from cysteine to phenylalanine, the CDR3 counts 15 amino acids. The retained sequence is limited to the CDR3, 45 bases, with the frame set at the first base. The germline V gene yields SGDLS for CDR1 and YYNGEE for CDR2. V and J lose 0 bases and 6 bases, and a span of 13 bases separates them. As concerns this clonotype: Its binding antigen is unknown. One base away there is no much larger clone; base qualities are not given.

To demonstrate the VDJtools post-analysis software, the study profiled TCR beta repertoires from the peripheral blood of 13 young patients with multiple sclerosis. Multiple sclerosis patients were children and adolescents aged roughly 6 to 17 years. The library was obtained by PCR. Data came from an Illumina HiSeq 2500. Unique molecular identifiers were incorporated into TCR beta cDNA libraries to reduce PCR and sequencing biases. Roughly 0.5 million cDNA molecules were obtained per 1 to 10 million input T cells, so each molecule approximated one T cell. Patient libraries were prepared and sequenced with the same protocol used for the earlier healthy control dataset. Within a given batch, samples were prepared together, multiplexed and sequenced on the same HiSeq lane. On the study's bioinformatics: MIGEC was used to process the raw barcoded reads, and molecular identifier groups with only a single read were discarded before consensus assembly and CDR3 extraction. VDJtools was used for post-analysis of the clonotype tables, and diversity was normalized by down-sampling every dataset to the size of the smallest sample. In repertoire overlap clustering, CDR3 amino acid sequences, but not nucleotide sequences, were matched to correct batch-related cross-sample contamination. Starting from the raw public reads, TCRdb applied fastp trimming at Q25, assembled clones with MiXCR and retained in-frame beta chains. Each record represents a unique CDR3 protein, reported with the most common genes and DNA among its rows. For this entry, the V and J calls and clone size follow TCRdb and not the study's own pipeline. Present in this sample are approximately 690,000 distinct CDR3 sequences, roughly three fifths of which were seen just once. About 11% of the sample is held by the ten biggest clonotypes.

The specimen was blood. The chain is assembled from TRBV9 and TRBJ2-1, with no reliable assignment of the D segment. This TCR was sampled from a girl aged 2 to 9 with multiple sclerosis. The CDR3: CASSVDEDPSNEQFF. In nucleotide form, the sequence is TGTGCCAGCAGCGTAGATGAGGACCCCTCCAATGAGCAGTTCTTC.